This T cell receptor beta chain was recorded in a study of T cells in Graves' hyperthyroidism and ophthalmopathy. In this sample, this clonotype turned up a few times. V dropped 1 base and J dropped 0 bases, with 7 bases sitting between them. The CDR3 spans 14 residues. Germline V gene sequence: CDR1 MNHEY, CDR2 SMNVEV (reference sequence). Hyperthyroidism was newly diagnosed in patients aged 18 to 65 (duration under 2 months). Amplified TCR beta CDR3 regions derived from RNA transcripts. With the HTBI primer set, the TCR CDR3 went through a first round of RT-PCR. TCRdb used MiXCR to reprocess the multiplex PCR reads, holding one entry per CDR3 protein. The sample lists approximately 400,000 distinct CDR3 sequences, 15% occurring once.

Sequenced input: blood. The sequence derives from a woman aged 25-40 years with Graves' hyperthyroidism. The chain uses TRBV27 and TRBJ2-7, with D perhaps matching TRBD2 (5 bases). CDR3 amino acids: CASSLYGISYEQYF. As DNA, the CDR3 is TGTGCCAGCAGTTTATACGGGATCTCCTACGAGCAGTACTTC.